This T cell receptor (beta chain) was recorded in a study of T cell repertoires in cytomegalovirus infection. On the study more broadly: Indications came from public TCR beta signatures; they pointed to CMV infection and to a matching HLA type. Regarding the study as a whole: What dominated the ex vivo response were HLA-C-restricted CMV-specific TCR beta clonotypes. Cumulative public TCR beta family frequency identified carriers of CMV plus the relevant HLA.

Germline CDR1 is SGHNT and CDR2 is YYREEE (reference sequence). CDR3 length: 16 residues. V lost 4 bases and J lost 2; bases outside the gene matches: 2. TCRdb re-called the reads with MiXCR, one entry per CDR3 protein. This table holds under 300,000 distinct CDR3 sequences, about 17% found once. The table lists this clonotype with a few counts. The antigen remains unidentified. The sequence came from a human donor in good health (CMV status not recorded). Some clones in this sample may be carry-over from other donors' samples. Material for sequencing was CD8+ T cells from PBMCs. This chain uses TRBV5-4 with TRBJ2-3; 15 bases agree with TRBD2. CDR3 DNA sequence: TGTGCCAGCAGCGGGACTAGCGGGGGGATCACAGATACGCAGTATTTT. It is translated as CASSGTSGGITDTQYF.